The clone carrying this TCR beta chain was seen a handful of times. Data came from immunoSEQ multiplex PCR; TCRdb stores just in-frame clones and leaves some out. The sample holds 40,000 or so clones; 70% to 80% are singletons and the top ten take 0.95% to 1.3%. Single viable CD3+CD4+CD8-CD45RO+ cells were sorted as the memory CD4+ T cells. These data are taken from a study of memory CD4+ T cells and cytomegalovirus serostatus. This TCR was recovered from an adult in good health and CMV-seronegative. The sequenced sample consisted of memory CD4+ T cells from blood.

The CDR3 DNA follows: TGTGCCTGGAATGATGGTAACACTGAAGCTTTCTTT. Amino acid sequence: CAWNDGNTEAFF. V gene TRBV30 combines with J gene TRBJ1-1; D remains ambiguous. Germline lookup yields CDR1 GTSNPN and CDR2 SVGIG (reference sequence). Between the trimmed V and J ends, which lost 4 bases and 2 bases, there was a span of 8 bases. The CDR3 totals 12 residues.